What follows is one T cell receptor beta chain and its context. One entry per CDR3 protein, without DNA, is what TCRdb gives after re-calling the 5' RACE reads. Its table lists some 140,000 distinct CDR3 sequences. The source of the sample is a study of T cells expressing NK-cell markers. The CDR3 covers 13 residues. The germline V gene encodes CDR1 LNHDA and CDR2 SQIVND (reference sequence). The chain carries TRBV19 and TRBJ2-1. This TCR derives from a woman between 50 and 59 years old in good health. Source material: blood T cells: a sorted CD56 or NKG2C T cell subset, CD4+ or CD8+ T cells, or bulk PBMC T cells (not recorded which). The CDR3 protein is CASSILGGNEQFF.